This TCR beta chain was sequenced for a study of blood T cell repertoires in COVID-19 (dated by TCRdb to the early 2020s). With regard to the full study: Samples from collaborators originated in the United States, Italy and Spain and spanned both the acute and convalescent phases of COVID-19. Subjects who had been exposed to COVID-19, were actively infected with it, or had recovered from it provided the deeply sampled blood TCRbeta repertoires that made up the dataset. Where HLA class I and class II types were available, the types were taken from metadata supplied by the sample provider, not from assay-based typing. The repertoires were released in a freely available public database meant as a resource for research on the immune response to SARS-CoV-2. A de-identified subject ID, COVID-19 status, age in years and sex were almost always included in the sample metadata. The material from the prospective study consisted of cDNA or gDNA derived from T cells, B-cell-depleted T cells, or PBMCs. The samples were drawn from two sources: the first 160 participants of the ongoing ImmuneRACE study, and fewer than 1,500 subjects contributed by 6 global collaborators.

As to this clone: Its antigen target is currently unknown. Base qualities are not recorded, but no much larger clone differs from it by a single base.

Each collaborating institution followed its own protocols to collect whole blood in K2EDTA tubes. For TCRbeta analysis, collaborator samples were shipped as frozen whole blood, as isolated PBMCs, or as DNA extracted from either sample type. V lost 5 bases and J lost 5 bases, and the count of bases not matched to a germline gene is 10. As encoded in the germline V gene (reference sequence), CDR1 is SEHNR while CDR2 is FQNEAQ. From cysteine to phenylalanine, the CDR3 is 16 amino acids long. The DNA shown is the 48-base CDR3, in frame from base 1. Overall results and qualifications from the work: How much clinical and demographic metadata was included differed by source and by participant, and the metadata was provided uncurated.

TCRbeta CDR3 regions were amplified from genomic DNA using the immunoSEQ Assay, a bias-controlled multiplex PCR. The authors' analysis ran thus. Nucleated cell counts per sample were estimated from amplification of reference gene primers within the assay. To quantify the absolute abundance of each unique TCRbeta CDR3 rearrangement, sequence reads were collapsed and filtered. For each sample, productive Simpson clonality was calculated as the square root of Simpson's diversity index across productive rearrangements. Not all clones reach the TCRdb copy of this immuneACCESS table, which keeps in-frame sequences only. Checked studies attribute under half of the gap to unresolved V genes and leave the rest unexplained. For V, J and clone size, that table is used; D and trimming come from the DNA. This sample holds some 100,000 clones; around 89% were observed only once. The top ten hold 1.1% of the sample.

This sequence originates from a human donor in a cohort sampled during active COVID-19. The sequenced material came from peripheral blood. In this chain, TRBV7-9 is recombined with TRBJ2-5, with 11 bases matching TRBD1. The DNA sequence follows: TGTGCCAGCAGCCCTACCGGGACAGGGGGGCCCGAGACCCAGTACTTC. It codes for CASSPTGTGGPETQYF.